This T cell receptor (beta chain) emerged from a study of T cell responses to AZD1222 COVID-19 vaccine. Whole-study results and caveats: Close to half of spike-specific TCRs reportedly recognize unmutated variant regions.

Notes on this clone: Its antigen is currently unknown.

Profiling relied on immunoSEQ multiplex PCR, and the TCRdb table lists in-frame clones only, not all of them. The table includes 65,000 to 95,000 clones, around 84% detected once. In germline, CDR1 is SQVTM, CDR2 ANQGSEA. The V and J ends lost 0 bases and 6 bases respectively, with 11 bases between them. The CDR3 spans 13 residues. V gene TRBV29-1 combines with J gene TRBJ1-2, with D unresolved. This TCR was recovered from an adult in good health. The material was peripheral blood, obtained on day 0 of AZD1222 vaccination. In DNA, the CDR3 is TGCAGCGTTGAAGACCCCTCACTCGATGGCTACACCTTC. Translating gives CSVEDPSLDGYTF.